What follows are 29 T cell receptor beta chains derived from one specimen sequenced in a study of blood T cells in healthy people across ages. Using a J-beta primer mix together with a sample-barcoded 5' primer, a second PCR was run for roughly 7 to 12 cycles. TCRdb passed the 5' RACE reads through MiXCR, listing each CDR3 protein once. The sample consists of 1.4 million to 1.5 million distinct CDR3 sequences, roughly 45% of them appearing once. The material sequenced was blood. The receptors come from a woman aged 18-30 years in good health.

This chain uses TRBV6-6 with TRBJ1-6; 7 nucleotides line up with TRBD1. Germline V gives CDR1 MNHNY, CDR2 SVGAGI (reference sequence). There are 16 residues in the CDR3. Trimming at V came to 8 bases and at J to 0 bases, leaving 7 bases not matched to a gene. CDR3: CASHDRETSYNSPLHF. DNA for the CDR3: TGTGCCAGCCATGACAGGGAGACCTCCTATAATTCACCCCTCCACTTT.

The table lists this clonotype with a count of one. The chain carries TRBV28 and TRBJ2-5, with TRBD2 as a possible D gene (5 bases). V was cut by 6 bases and J by 5 bases, with 13 bases left in between. There are 13 residues in the CDR3. CDR1 is MDHEN, CDR2 SYDVKM, per germline. CDR3 nucleotide sequence: TGTGCCAGCAGGGTAGCGAGTTCGGAGACCCAGTACTTC. Amino acid sequence: CASRVASSETQYF. Based on the CDR3 plus reference TRBV28 and TRBJ2-5, the full variable domain is DVKVTQSSRYLVKRTGEKVFLECVQDMDHENMFWYRQDPGLGLRLIYFSYDVKMKEKGDIPEGYSVSREKKERFSLILESASTNQTSMYLCASRVASSETQYFGPGTRLLVL.

The chain joins TRBV4-1 to TRBJ2-7; D unclear. Looked up from germline, CDR1 is MGHRA and CDR2 is YSYEKL. The V end was cut by 0 bases, the J end by 3 bases, with 9 bases between. CDR3 length equals 14 residues. The CDR3 loop reads CASSQDESGYEQYF. DNA of the CDR3: TGCGCCAGCAGCCAAGATGAGTCAGGCTACGAGCAGTACTTC.

V and J are TRBV25-1 and TRBJ1-2; D ambiguous. Germline CDR1 and CDR2: MGHDK and SYGVNS. Trimming took 2 bases from V and 3 from J, leaving 10 bases between them. This CDR3 contains 14 residues. CDR3 nucleotide sequence: TGTGCCAGCAGTGAAGGGCGGTGGGACTATGGCTACACCTTC. This gives the protein CASSEGRWDYGYTF.

The CDR3 here is CASRERAGATYEQYF. CDR3 sequence (DNA): TGTGCCAGCAGGGAGAGAGCGGGGGCCACCTACGAGCAGTACTTC. V is TRBV2 and J is TRBJ2-7; 8 bases align to TRBD2. J lost 2 bases, V lost 6 bases, and 9 bases had no gene match. The germline V gene encodes CDR1 SNHLY and CDR2 FYNNEI. The CDR3 has 15 residues.

V usage is TRBV6-6 and J usage is TRBJ2-7; 7 bases agree with TRBD2. Trimming took 5 bases from V and 7 from J; bases not matched to a gene: 20. Per the germline V gene, CDR1 is MNHNY and CDR2 is SVGAGI (reference sequence). This CDR3 is built from 17 residues. The CDR3 loop is CASSPGGTGLLYNEQYF. The CDR3 DNA reads as TGTGCCAGCAGTCCTGGGGGGACGGGACTACTCTACAATGAGCAGTACTTC.

This clonotype has a handful of counts. V is TRBV6-1 and J is TRBJ2-2; D possibly uses TRBD1 or TRBD2 (5 bases each). There are 16 residues in the CDR3. Germline V gives CDR1 MNHNS, CDR2 SASEGT. Trimming took off 1 base at V and 3 bases at J, with 12 bases between the two ends. CDR3 in amino acids: CASSEVGTRDTGELFF. Written as DNA, the CDR3 is TGTGCCAGCAGTGAAGTTGGGACCAGGGACACCGGGGAGCTGTTTTTT.

V is TRBV20-1 and J is TRBJ2-7, with 7 bases that match TRBD1. Germline CDR1 and CDR2: DFQATT and SNEGSKA (reference sequence). The length of the CDR3 is 13 residues. The V and J ends lost 5 bases and 2 bases, in that order; junction bases with no gene match: 6. Written as DNA, the CDR3 is TGCAGTGCTCCTGGGGACAGCACCTACGAGCAGTACTTC. Protein: CSAPGDSTYEQYF.

This clonotype was counted between two and nine times. V usage is TRBV5-1 and J usage is TRBJ2-4, with 13 positions matching TRBD2. Germline V gives CDR1 SGHRS, CDR2 YFSETQ. The V gene end was trimmed by 4 bases and the J gene end by 7 bases; junction bases not matched to a gene: 2. The CDR3 extends over 14 amino acids. CDR3 loop: CASSVTSGGNIQYF. The CDR3 coding sequence is TGCGCCAGCAGCGTGACTAGCGGGGGGAACATTCAGTACTTC.

There are a few counts of this clonotype. V usage is TRBV15 and J usage is TRBJ2-7, with 8 bases that match TRBD2. J gave up 2 bases and V 0 bases, and 6 bases lay outside the gene matches. There are 16 residues in the CDR3. CDR1 is LNHNV, CDR2 YYDKDF, per germline (reference sequence). The CDR3 bases are TGTGCCACCAGCAGAGATCGCGGGGGGTATCCCTACGAGCAGTACTTC. Its protein is CATSRDRGGYPYEQYF.

This chain connects TRBV5-1 to TRBJ2-7, with 10 bases lining up with TRBD2. Looked up from germline, CDR1 is SGHRS and CDR2 is YFSETQ. The CDR3 loop spans 15 amino acids. V lost 4 bases to trimming and J lost 2 bases; unmatched junction nucleotides: 6. The CDR3 region has the DNA TGCGCCAGCAGCGGGCTAGCGGGAGTCGCCTACGAGCAGTACTTC. Translating gives CASSGLAGVAYEQYF.

V is TRBV19 and J is TRBJ2-7; 12 nucleotides match TRBD1. This CDR3 region has 13 residues. Looked up from germline, CDR1 is LNHDA and CDR2 is SQIVND (reference sequence). After removal of 10 bases from V and 3 bases from J, the junction contained 4 bases not matched to a gene. CDR3 bases: TGTGCCACGGGACAGGGGGCCCACTACGAGCAGTACTTC. Its translation: CATGQGAHYEQYF.

Only a few counts were recorded for this clonotype. The V and J genes are TRBV6-5 and TRBJ1-2; D is unclear. Looked up from germline, CDR1 is MNHEY and CDR2 is SVGAGI. V shed 0 bases and J shed 1 base, with 9 bases lying between them. The CDR3 consists of 15 residues. CDR3 protein: CASSYSGSVNYGYTF. CDR3 nucleotide sequence: TGTGCCAGCAGTTACTCGGGCTCTGTTAACTATGGCTACACCTTC.

The chain uses TRBV3-1 and TRBJ2-1, with 7 bases aligning to TRBD2. CDR1 and CDR2 (germline): LGHDT, YNNKEL (reference sequence). Trimming took 5 bases from V and 7 from J; bases not matched to a gene: 14. The CDR3 extends over 16 amino acids. The CDR3 DNA reads as TGTGCCAGCAGCGATCTTGGGGGGAGGGCCTTGAATGAGCAGTTCTTC. This encodes CASSDLGGRALNEQFF.

V is TRBV6-1 and J is TRBJ2-5; D remains ambiguous. V was trimmed by 6 bases and J by 5 bases, leaving 13 bases between them. The CDR3 has 13 amino acids. Germline values: CDR1 MNHNS, CDR2 SASEGT. The DNA of the CDR3 is TGTGCCAGCAGCCAGACCGTGAGGGAGACCCAGTACTTC. The encoded protein is CASSQTVRETQYF.

The chain recombines TRBV5-1 with TRBJ2-1; 9 bases are a match to TRBD2. J lost 4 bases, V lost 3 bases, and 8 bases had no gene match. The CDR3 runs 16 residues. Germline CDR1 SGHRS, CDR2 YFSETQ. The CDR3 region has the DNA TGCGCCAGCAGCTCGGGAGCGGGGGGCCAATACAATGAGCAGTTCTTC. As protein: CASSSGAGGQYNEQFF.

This clonotype was found many times. The chain employs TRBV29-1 and TRBJ2-5; tentatively, D is TRBD2 (6 bases). Trimming took off 1 base at V and 5 bases at J, with 14 bases between the two ends. The CDR3 totals 14 residues. Germline CDR1 and CDR2: SQVTM and ANQGSEA. As DNA, the CDR3 is TGCAGCGTTGAAGGGACGGGACTTGGGGAGACCCAGTACTTC. Amino acids: CSVEGTGLGETQYF.

This CDR3 is CASSQVLNTDTQYF. The CDR3 nucleotides are TGTGCCAGCAGCCAAGTCCTAAACACAGATACGCAGTATTTT. This rearrangement joins TRBV4-2 to TRBJ2-3; D uncertain. This CDR3 spans 14 amino acids. CDR1 LGHNA and CDR2 YNFKEQ come from the germline V gene. V lost 1 base and J lost 2, with 7 bases in between.

The chain joins TRBV11-2 to TRBJ2-7, with 7 bases lining up with TRBD1. Per the germline V gene, CDR1 is SGHAT and CDR2 is FQNNGV. The J segment lost 10 bases and the V segment lost 0 bases, leaving 3 bases of the junction unmatched. This CDR3 is 12 amino acids long. The DNA for the CDR3 is TGTGCCAGCAGCTTAGAACGGGACAGACAGTACTTC. It translates to CASSLERDRQYF.

The CDR3 loop reads CASSPLSTSSYEQYF. The CDR3 DNA reads TGTGCCAGCAGCCCCCTTAGTACTTCCTCCTACGAGCAGTACTTC. The chain recombines TRBV7-2 with TRBJ2-7; D gene unclear. V shed 5 bases and J shed 0 bases, with 14 bases lying between them. This CDR3 is 15 amino acids long. CDR1 and CDR2 from the germline V gene are SGHTA and FQGNSA.

This clonotype has a handful of counts. The chain employs TRBV7-9 and TRBJ2-1, with 10 bases that match TRBD2. Per germline, CDR1 SEHNR and CDR2 FQNEAQ (reference sequence). The CDR3 runs 16 residues. The J segment lost 0 bases and the V segment lost 11 bases, leaving 10 bases of the junction unmatched. As DNA, the CDR3 is TGTGCCCCCCATCCTAGCGGGAGCCTCTCCTACAATGAGCAGTTCTTC. Amino acids: CAPHPSGSLSYNEQFF.

In this sample, this clonotype turned up a few times. The chain employs TRBV5-6 and TRBJ2-3, with 9 bases lining up with TRBD2. Germline CDR1 is SGHDT and CDR2 is YYEEEE. V lost 4 bases and J lost 2; bases outside the gene matches: 11. There are 17 residues in the CDR3. This CDR3 reads CASSAGERGAYTDTQYF. The CDR3 DNA follows: TGTGCCAGCAGCGCGGGCGAGCGGGGGGCCTACACAGATACGCAGTATTTT.

The V and J genes are TRBV10-3 and TRBJ2-5, with D perhaps TRBD1 (5 bases). The CDR3 is made up of 14 amino acids. In germline, CDR1 is ENHRY, CDR2 SYGVKD. V was cut by 2 bases and J by 11 bases, with 18 bases left in between. Written as DNA, the CDR3 is TGTGCCATCAGTGAGCGGCAGGGTTTTGGAGAGCAGTACTTC. This translates into CAISERQGFGEQYF.

This clonotype was observed at least ten times. This chain connects TRBV6-4 to TRBJ2-5; 12 nucleotides agree with TRBD2. The CDR3 has 15 amino acids. Trimming removed 5 bases from V and 0 bases from J; junction bases left unmatched: 1. Looked up from germline, CDR1 is MRHNA and CDR2 is SNTAGT. In DNA, the CDR3 is TGTGCCAGCAGTCGACTAGCGGGGGACCAAGAGACCCAGTACTTC. Residues: CASSRLAGDQETQYF.

This clonotype was seen a handful of times. The chain uses TRBV29-1 and TRBJ1-2, with D unresolved. V was clipped by 4 bases and J by 8 bases, with 14 bases between them. Germline CDR1 and CDR2: SQVTM and ANQGSEA. The CDR3 extends over 12 amino acids. CDR3 protein: CSVGPEGEGYTF. CDR3 coding DNA: TGCAGCGTTGGGCCCGAGGGCGAGGGCTACACCTTC. The full variable domain, in which reference TRBV29-1 and TRBJ1-2 provide the parts outside the CDR3, is SAVISQKPSRDICQRGTSLTIQCQVDSQVTMMFWYRQQPGQSLTLIATANQGSEATYESGFVIDKFPISRPNLTFSTLTVSNMSPEDSSIYLCSVGPEGEGYTFGSGTRLTVV.

This clonotype was observed once. The rearrangement uses TRBV7-2 and TRBJ1-6; the D is unclear. V lost 1 base and J lost 9, with 13 bases in between. This CDR3 spans 15 amino acids. Germline V CDR1 and CDR2: SGHTA, FQGNSA. The CDR3 here is CASSLDGPKSSPLHF. In DNA form, the CDR3 reads TGTGCCAGCAGCTTAGACGGCCCCAAGTCTTCACCCCTCCACTTT. Complete variable domain (other parts from reference TRBV7-2 and TRBJ1-6): GAGVSQSPSNKVTEKGKDVELRCDPISGHTALYWYRQSLGQGLEFLIYFQGNSAPDKSGLPSDRFSAERTGGSVSTLTIQRTQQEDSAVYLCASSLDGPKSSPLHFGNGTRLTVT.

The rearrangement uses TRBV30 and TRBJ2-1; a weak D match, TRBD2 (6 bases). The CDR3 contains 12 residues. Germline lookup yields CDR1 GTSNPN and CDR2 SVGIG (reference sequence). V gave up 2 bases and J gave up 10 bases, with 12 bases separating them. The CDR3 loop reads CAWSQAGHEQFF. Written as DNA, the CDR3 is TGTGCCTGGAGTCAGGCGGGGCACGAGCAGTTCTTC.

V is TRBV29-1 and J is TRBJ1-3, with unresolved D. CDR1 and CDR2 from the germline V gene are SQVTM and ANQGSEA. Trimming removed 0 bases from V and 1 base from J, with 7 bases in between. This CDR3 is 14 amino acids long. CDR3 in DNA: TGCAGCGTTGAAGATTCGGGGTCTGGAAACACCATATATTTT. As protein: CSVEDSGSGNTIYF.

This clonotype showed up just a few times. This chain connects TRBV7-9 to TRBJ2-3; 13 bases match TRBD2. The CDR3 runs to 16 residues. Germline assignment: CDR1 SEHNR and CDR2 FQNEAQ (reference sequence). The V segment lost 0 bases and the J segment 6 bases; nucleotides outside the gene matches: 3. In DNA, the CDR3 is TGTGCCAGCAGCTTAGCCCGGACTAGCGGGGGCGATACGCAGTATTTT. The encoded protein is CASSLARTSGGDTQYF.